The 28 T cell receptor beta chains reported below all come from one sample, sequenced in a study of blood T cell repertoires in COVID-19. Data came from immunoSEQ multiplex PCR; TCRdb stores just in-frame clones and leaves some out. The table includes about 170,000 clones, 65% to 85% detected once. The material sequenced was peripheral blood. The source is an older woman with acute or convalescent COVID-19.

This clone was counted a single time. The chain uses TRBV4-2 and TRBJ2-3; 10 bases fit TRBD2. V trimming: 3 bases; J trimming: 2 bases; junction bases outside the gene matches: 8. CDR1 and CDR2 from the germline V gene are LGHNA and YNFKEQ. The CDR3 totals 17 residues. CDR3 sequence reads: CASSQDSGGTSTDTQYF. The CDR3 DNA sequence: TGTGCCAGCAGCCAGGATAGCGGGGGGACGTCCACAGATACGCAGTATTTT.

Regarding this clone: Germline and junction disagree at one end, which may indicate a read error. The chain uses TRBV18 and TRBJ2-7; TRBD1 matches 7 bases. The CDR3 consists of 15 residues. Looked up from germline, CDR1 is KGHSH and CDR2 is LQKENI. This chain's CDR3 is CASSTPGTASYEQYF. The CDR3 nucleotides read TGTGCCAGCTCAACACCCGGGACAGCGAGCTACGAGCAGTACTTC. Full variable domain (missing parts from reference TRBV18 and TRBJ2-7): NAGVMQNPRHLVRRRGQEARLRCSPMKGHSHVYWYRQLPEEGLKFMVYLQKENIIDESGMPKERFSAEFPKEGPSILRIQQVVRGDSAAYFCASSTPGTASYEQYFGPGTRLTVT.

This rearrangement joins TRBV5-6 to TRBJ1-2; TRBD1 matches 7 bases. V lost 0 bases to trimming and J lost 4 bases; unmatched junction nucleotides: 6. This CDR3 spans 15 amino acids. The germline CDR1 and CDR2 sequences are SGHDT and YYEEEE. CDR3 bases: TGTGCCAGCAGCTTGGCCAGGGGGATCGGCTATGGCTACACCTTC. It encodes CASSLARGIGYGYTF.

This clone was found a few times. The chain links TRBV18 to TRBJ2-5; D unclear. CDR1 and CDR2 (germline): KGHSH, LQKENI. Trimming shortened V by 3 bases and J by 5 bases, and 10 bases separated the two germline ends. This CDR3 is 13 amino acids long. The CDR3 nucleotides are TGTGCCAGCTCACCGAGCACCGGTGAGACCCAGTACTTC. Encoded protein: CASSPSTGETQYF.

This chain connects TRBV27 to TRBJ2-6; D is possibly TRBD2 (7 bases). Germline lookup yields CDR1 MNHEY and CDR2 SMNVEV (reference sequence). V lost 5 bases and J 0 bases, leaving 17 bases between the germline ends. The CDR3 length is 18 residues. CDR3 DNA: TGTGCCAGCAGTCCGCTAGGGGGGGCCCTCTCTGGGGCCAACGTCCTGACTTTC. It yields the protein CASSPLGGALSGANVLTF. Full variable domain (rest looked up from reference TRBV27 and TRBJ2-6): EAQVTQNPRYLITVTGKKLTVTCSQNMNHEYMSWYRQDPGLGLRQIYYSMNVEVTDKGDVPEGYKVSRKEKRNFPLILESPSPNQTSLYFCASSPLGGALSGANVLTFGAGSRLTVL.

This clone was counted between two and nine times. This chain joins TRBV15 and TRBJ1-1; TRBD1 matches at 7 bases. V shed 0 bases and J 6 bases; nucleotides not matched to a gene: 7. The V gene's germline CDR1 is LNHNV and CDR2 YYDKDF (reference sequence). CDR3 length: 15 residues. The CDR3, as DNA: TGTGCCACCAGCAGAGATAAAATGGGGACAGCTGAAGCTTTCTTT. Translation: CATSRDKMGTAEAFF.

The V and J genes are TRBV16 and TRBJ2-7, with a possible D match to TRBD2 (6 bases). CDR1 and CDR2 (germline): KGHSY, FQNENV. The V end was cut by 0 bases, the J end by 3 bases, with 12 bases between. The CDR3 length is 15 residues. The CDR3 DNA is TGTGCCAGCAGCCAATCGGGTCTGGGGGGCTACGAGCAGTACTTC. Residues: CASSQSGLGGYEQYF. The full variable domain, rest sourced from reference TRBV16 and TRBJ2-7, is GEEVAQTPKHLVRGEGQKAKLYCAPIKGHSYVFWYQQVLKNEFKFLISFQNENVFDETGMPKERFSAKCLPNSPCSLEIQATKLEDSAVYFCASSQSGLGGYEQYFGPGTRLTVT.

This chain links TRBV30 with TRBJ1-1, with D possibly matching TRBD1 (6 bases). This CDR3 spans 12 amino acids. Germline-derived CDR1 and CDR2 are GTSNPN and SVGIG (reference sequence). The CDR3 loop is CAGARMNTEAFF. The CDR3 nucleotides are TGTGCGGGGGCGCGGATGAACACTGAAGCTTTCTTT. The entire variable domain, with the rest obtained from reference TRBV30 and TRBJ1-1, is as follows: SQTIHQWPATLVQPVGSPLSLECTVEGTSNPNLYWYRQAAGRGLQLLFYSVGIGQISSEVPQNLSASRPQDRQFILSSKKLLLSDSGFYLCAGARMNTEAFFGQGTRLTVV.

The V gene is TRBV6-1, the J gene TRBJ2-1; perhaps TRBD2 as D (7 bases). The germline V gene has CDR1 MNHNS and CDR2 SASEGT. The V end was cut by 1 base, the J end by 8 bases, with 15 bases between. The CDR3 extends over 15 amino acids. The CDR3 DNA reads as TGTGCCAGCAGTGAAGGGGGGGGGCAGGTCTATGAGCAGTTCTTC. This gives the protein CASSEGGGQVYEQFF.

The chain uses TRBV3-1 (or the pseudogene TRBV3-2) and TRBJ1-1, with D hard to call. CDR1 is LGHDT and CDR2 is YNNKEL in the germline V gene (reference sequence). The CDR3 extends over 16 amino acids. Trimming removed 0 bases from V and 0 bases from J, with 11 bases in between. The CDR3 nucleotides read TGTGCCAGCAGCCAAGATGGCGGAACGTTGAACACTGAAGCTTTCTTT. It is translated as CASSQDGGTLNTEAFF.

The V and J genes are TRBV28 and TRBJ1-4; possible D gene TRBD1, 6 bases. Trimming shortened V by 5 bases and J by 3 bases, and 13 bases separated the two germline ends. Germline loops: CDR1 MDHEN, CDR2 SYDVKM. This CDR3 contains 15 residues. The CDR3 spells CASSHRGGPNEKLFF. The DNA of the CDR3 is TGTGCCAGCAGTCATCGGGGGGGGCCTAATGAAAAACTGTTTTTT.

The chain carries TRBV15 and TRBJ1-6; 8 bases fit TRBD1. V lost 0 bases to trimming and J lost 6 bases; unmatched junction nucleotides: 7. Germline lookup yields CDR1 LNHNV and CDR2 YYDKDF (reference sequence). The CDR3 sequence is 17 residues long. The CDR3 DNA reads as TGTGCCACCAGCAGAGATCGGCAGGGGGCGGGTAATTCACCCCTCCACTTT. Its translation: CATSRDRQGAGNSPLHF.

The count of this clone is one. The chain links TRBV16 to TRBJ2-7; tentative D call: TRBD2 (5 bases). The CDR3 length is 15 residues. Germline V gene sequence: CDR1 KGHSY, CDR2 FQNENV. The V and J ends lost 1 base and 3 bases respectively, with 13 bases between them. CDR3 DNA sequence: TGTGCCAGCAGCCAATTGGAGGAACAGCTCTACGAGCAGTACTTC. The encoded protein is CASSQLEEQLYEQYF. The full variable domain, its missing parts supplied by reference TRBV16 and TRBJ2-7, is GEEVAQTPKHLVRGEGQKAKLYCAPIKGHSYVFWYQQVLKNEFKFLISFQNENVFDETGMPKERFSAKCLPNSPCSLEIQATKLEDSAVYFCASSQLEEQLYEQYFGPGTRLTVT.

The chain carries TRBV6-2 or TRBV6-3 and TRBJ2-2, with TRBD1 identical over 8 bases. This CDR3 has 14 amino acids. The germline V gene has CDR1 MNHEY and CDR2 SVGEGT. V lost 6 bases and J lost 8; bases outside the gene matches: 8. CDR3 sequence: CASSRDRGWGELFF. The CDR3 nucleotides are TGTGCCAGCAGCCGCGACAGGGGCTGGGGGGAGCTGTTTTTT.

CDR3 nucleotides: TGTGCCAGCAGTTCGGGACAGGGGGGCTACTATGGCTACACCTTC. This encodes CASSSGQGGYYGYTF. The chain recombines TRBV6-6 with TRBJ1-2; TRBD1 aligns across 11 bases. Germline values: CDR1 MNHNY, CDR2 SVGAGI (reference sequence). This CDR3 comprises 15 residues. V lost 4 bases, J lost 3 bases, and 4 bases stayed unmatched.

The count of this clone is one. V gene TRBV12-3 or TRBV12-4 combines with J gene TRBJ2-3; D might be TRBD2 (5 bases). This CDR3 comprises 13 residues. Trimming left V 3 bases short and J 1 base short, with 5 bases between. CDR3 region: CASSFGGTDTQYF. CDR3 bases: TGTGCCAGCAGTTTCGGGGGCACAGATACGCAGTATTTT.

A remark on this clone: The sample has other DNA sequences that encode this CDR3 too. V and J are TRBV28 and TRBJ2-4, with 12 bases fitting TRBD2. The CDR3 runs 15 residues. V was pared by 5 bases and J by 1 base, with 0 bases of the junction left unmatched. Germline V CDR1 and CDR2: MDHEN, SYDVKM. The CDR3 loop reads CASSLAGGAKNIQYF. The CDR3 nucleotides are TGTGCCAGCAGTCTAGCGGGGGGGGCCAAAAACATTCAGTACTTC.

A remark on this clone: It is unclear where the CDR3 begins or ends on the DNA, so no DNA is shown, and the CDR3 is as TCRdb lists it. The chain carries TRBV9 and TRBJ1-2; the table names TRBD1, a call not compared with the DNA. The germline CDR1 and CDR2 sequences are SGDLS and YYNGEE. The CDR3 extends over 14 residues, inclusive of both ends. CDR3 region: CASSVEVVGQGITF.

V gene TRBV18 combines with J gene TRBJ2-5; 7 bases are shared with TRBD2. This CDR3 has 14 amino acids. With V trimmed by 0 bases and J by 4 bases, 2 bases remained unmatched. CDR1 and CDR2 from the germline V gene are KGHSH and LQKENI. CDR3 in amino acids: CASSPPSSGETQYF. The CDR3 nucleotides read TGTGCCAGCTCACCACCGTCTAGCGGAGAGACCCAGTACTTC.

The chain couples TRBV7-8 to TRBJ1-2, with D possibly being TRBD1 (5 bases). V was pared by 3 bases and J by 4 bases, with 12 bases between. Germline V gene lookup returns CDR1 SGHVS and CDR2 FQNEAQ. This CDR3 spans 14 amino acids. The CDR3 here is CASSFLGGTYGYTF. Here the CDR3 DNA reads TGTGCCAGCAGCTTCTTGGGGGGAACCTATGGCTACACCTTC.

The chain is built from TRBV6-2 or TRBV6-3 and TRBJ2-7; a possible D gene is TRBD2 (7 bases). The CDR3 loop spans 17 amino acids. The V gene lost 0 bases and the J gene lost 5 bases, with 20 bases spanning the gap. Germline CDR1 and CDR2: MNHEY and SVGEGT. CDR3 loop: CASSYSLGGPPEDEQYF. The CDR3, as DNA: TGTGCCAGCAGTTACTCCCTCGGGGGGCCGCCTGAAGACGAGCAGTACTTC.

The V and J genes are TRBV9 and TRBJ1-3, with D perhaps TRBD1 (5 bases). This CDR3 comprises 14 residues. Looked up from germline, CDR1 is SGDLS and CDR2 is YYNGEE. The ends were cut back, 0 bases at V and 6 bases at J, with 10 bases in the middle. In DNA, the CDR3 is TGTGCCAGCAGCGTAGTGGAGGGGTCAAACACCATATATTTT. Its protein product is CASSVVEGSNTIYF. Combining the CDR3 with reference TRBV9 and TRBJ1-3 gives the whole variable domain DSGVTQTPKHLITATGQRVTLRCSPRSGDLSVYWYQQSLDQGLQFLIQYYNGEERAKGNILERFSAQQFPDLHSELNLSSLELGDSALYFCASSVVEGSNTIYFGEGSWLTVV.

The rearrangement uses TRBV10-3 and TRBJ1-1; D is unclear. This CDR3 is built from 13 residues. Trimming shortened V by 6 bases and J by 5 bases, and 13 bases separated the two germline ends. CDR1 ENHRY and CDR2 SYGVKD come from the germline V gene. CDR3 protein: CAIRGMGSTEAFF. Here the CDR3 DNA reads TGTGCCATCAGGGGCATGGGGAGTACTGAAGCTTTCTTT.

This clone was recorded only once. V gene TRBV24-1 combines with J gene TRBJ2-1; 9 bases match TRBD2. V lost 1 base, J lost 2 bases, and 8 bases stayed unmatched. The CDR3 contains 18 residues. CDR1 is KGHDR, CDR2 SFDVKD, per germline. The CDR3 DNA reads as TGTGCCACCAGTGATTTCCGAGTTAGCGGGGGCCCCTACAATGAGCAGTTCTTC. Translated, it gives CATSDFRVSGGPYNEQFF.

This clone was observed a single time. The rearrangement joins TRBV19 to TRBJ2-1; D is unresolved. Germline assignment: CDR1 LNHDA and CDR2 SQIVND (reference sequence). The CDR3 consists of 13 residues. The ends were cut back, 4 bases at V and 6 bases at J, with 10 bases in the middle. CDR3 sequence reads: CASSTHGGNEQFF. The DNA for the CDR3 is TGTGCCAGTAGTACCCACGGCGGCAATGAGCAGTTCTTC.

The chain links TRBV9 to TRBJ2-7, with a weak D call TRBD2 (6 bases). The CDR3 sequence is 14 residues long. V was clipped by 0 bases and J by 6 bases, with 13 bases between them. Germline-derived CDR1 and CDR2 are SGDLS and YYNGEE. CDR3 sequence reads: CASSVGTGGSEQYF. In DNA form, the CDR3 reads TGTGCCAGCAGCGTAGGGACTGGGGGGAGCGAGCAGTACTTC.

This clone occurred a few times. CDR3 nucleotides: TGTGCCAGCAGTTTACACACGCTGAACACTGAAGCTTTCTTT. This gives the protein CASSLHTLNTEAFF. The V gene is TRBV28, the J gene TRBJ1-1; no reliable D call. The germline gives CDR1 MDHEN, CDR2 SYDVKM. V was clipped by 2 bases and J by 0 bases, with 7 bases between them. This CDR3 region has 14 residues.

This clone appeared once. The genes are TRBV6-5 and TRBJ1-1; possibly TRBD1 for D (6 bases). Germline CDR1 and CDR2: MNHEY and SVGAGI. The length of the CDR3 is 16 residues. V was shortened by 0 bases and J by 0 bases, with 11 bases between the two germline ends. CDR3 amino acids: CASSYSTGRMNTEAFF. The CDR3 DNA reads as TGTGCCAGCAGTTACTCAACAGGGAGAATGAACACTGAAGCTTTCTTT.